Detailed here is one T cell receptor (beta chain). Antigen specificity is unknown. RNA transcripts were the template for amplifying TCR beta CDR3 regions. The study used the HTBI primer set for a first-round RT-PCR of the TCR CDR3. From the multiplex PCR reads, TCRdb called clonotypes with MiXCR, one entry per CDR3 protein. The table has hundreds of thousands of distinct CDR3 sequences, approximately 40% seen once. The entry originates in a study of T cells in Graves' hyperthyroidism and ophthalmopathy. For the diagnoses, clinical symptoms, serum thyroxine and TRAb, thyroid ultrasound and orbital computed tomography were used. Study-level findings and limits: Patients with ophthalmopathy were separated from those with stable hyperthyroidism by a 13 V-J model. Blood also contained most expanded thyroid clonotypes above 0.001.

The source material was blood. The receptor was derived from a woman in her thirties or forties with Graves' hyperthyroidism.

The CDR3 is CASSPKGETQHF. The CDR3 nucleotides are TGTGCCAGCAGCCCGAAGGGAGAGACCCAGCATTTT. The rearrangement links TRBV7-3 to TRBJ1-5, with D unresolved. V dropped 5 bases and J dropped 11 bases, with 13 bases sitting between them. Germline V gives CDR1 SGHTA, CDR2 FQGTGA. There are 12 residues in the CDR3.